This T cell receptor beta chain was observed in a study of cytomegalovirus exposure and HLA in healthy donors. The PCR contained 60 Vbeta and 13 Jbeta primers. Profiling relied on immunoSEQ multiplex PCR, and the TCRdb table lists in-frame clones only, not all of them. The data show about 140,000 clones, almost 80% seen once. Study results and limitations: High specificity and sensitivity for cytomegalovirus status were reported for the classifier. According to an earlier analysis, most TCR beta V segments yielded productive rearrangements about 87% or about 30% of the time.

Concerning this clone: The target antigen is unknown.

The sample taken for sequencing was PBMCs. This receptor was taken from a man younger than 35 in good health and CMV-seronegative.

As DNA, the CDR3 is TGTGCCAGCAGTGAGACCAGAGGTCAGATAAACACTGAAGCTTTCTTT. Translation gives CASSETRGQINTEAFF. The rearrangement joins TRBV25-1 to TRBJ1-1; D is uncertain. Germline V gives CDR1 MGHDK, CDR2 SYGVNS. This CDR3 is built from 16 residues. The V end lost 3 bases, the J end lost 2 bases, and 16 bases lay between the germline ends.